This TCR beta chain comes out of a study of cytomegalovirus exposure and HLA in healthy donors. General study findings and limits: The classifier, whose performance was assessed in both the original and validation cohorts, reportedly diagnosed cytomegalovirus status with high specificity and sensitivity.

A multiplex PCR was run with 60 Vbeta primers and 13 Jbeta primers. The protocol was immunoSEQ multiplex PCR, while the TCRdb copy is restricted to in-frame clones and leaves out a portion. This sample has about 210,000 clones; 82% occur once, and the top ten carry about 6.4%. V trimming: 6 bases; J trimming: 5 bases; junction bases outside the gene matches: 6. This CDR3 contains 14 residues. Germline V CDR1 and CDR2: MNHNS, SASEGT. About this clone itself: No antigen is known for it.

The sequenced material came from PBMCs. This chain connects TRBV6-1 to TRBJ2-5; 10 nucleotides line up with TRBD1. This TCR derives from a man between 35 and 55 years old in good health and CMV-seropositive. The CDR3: CASRATGGRETQYF. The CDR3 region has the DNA TGTGCCAGCAGAGCGACAGGGGGCAGGGAGACCCAGTACTTC.